Listed below are T cell receptor beta chains from one sample, sequenced in a study of PD-L1 blockade in urothelial cancer. TCRdb's copy holds only in-frame clones and misses some; the assay was immunoSEQ multiplex PCR. The sample records around 45,000 clones, roughly four fifths being singletons. Source: PBMCs, taken around atezolizumab (anti-PD-L1) treatment. These receptors originate from a man aged 55 to 69 with urothelial cancer. The CDR3 runs from the conserved cysteine through the conserved F or W. D genes are given only for firm matches.

CDR3: CASSVLRGGEKLFF
V: TRBV2
J: TRBJ1-4
D: -

CDR3: CASSLKPGQGVSPLHF
V: TRBV4-2
J: TRBJ1-6
D: TRBD1

CDR3: CASSEGRGGGNQPQHF
V: TRBV28
J: TRBJ1-5
D: -

CDR3: CASSLVRENSPLHF
V: TRBV27
J: TRBJ1-6
D: -

CDR3: CASSPKWQGYEQYF
V: TRBV9
J: TRBJ2-7
D: -

CDR3: CASRPPSGGYNEQFF
V: TRBV5-1
J: TRBJ2-1
D: TRBD2

CDR3: CASSGAGGRETQYF
V: TRBV6-1
J: TRBJ2-5
D: TRBD2

CDR3: CASSQYGRTQETQYF
V: TRBV4-1
J: TRBJ2-5
D: -

CDR3: CASRQGVYGYTF
V: TRBV10-2
J: TRBJ1-2
D: TRBD1

CDR3: CATSRASGYTF
V: TRBV15
J: TRBJ1-2
D: -

CDR3: CSVGTGTEQYF
V: TRBV29-1
J: TRBJ2-7
D: TRBD1

CDR3: CASSPLRGPDGYTF
V: TRBV18
J: TRBJ1-2
D: TRBD1

CDR3: CASSKGGMGEVAKNIQYF
V: TRBV21-1
J: TRBJ2-4
D: -

CDR3: CASSPSGAQETQYF
V: TRBV18
J: TRBJ2-5
D: TRBD2

CDR3: CASSESTRRDRRFF
V: TRBV10-1
J: TRBJ2-1
D: TRBD1

CDR3: CSVERTSGGRVETQYF
V: TRBV29-1
J: TRBJ2-5
D: TRBD2

CDR3: CASRRQNRNQPQHF
V: TRBV28
J: TRBJ1-5
D: -

CDR3: CASSATPESSGNTIYF
V: TRBV2
J: TRBJ1-3
D: -

CDR3: CASSRDSRTETQYF
V: TRBV6-5
J: TRBJ2-5
D: TRBD1

CDR3: CASSKGQGSPLHF
V: TRBV7-8
J: TRBJ1-6
D: TRBD1

CDR3: CASSPRRGGSYNEQFF
V: TRBV7-9
J: TRBJ2-1
D: TRBD2

CDR3: CASSFSRVGDGYTF
V: TRBV7-9
J: TRBJ1-2
D: -

CDR3: CAWSLRAGEKLFF
V: TRBV30
J: TRBJ1-4
D: -

CDR3: CASSQRGNEQFF
V: TRBV7-3
J: TRBJ2-1
D: TRBD2

CDR3: CASSIRFSGTGGETQYF
V: TRBV19
J: TRBJ2-5
D: TRBD1

CDR3: CASSISDITDTQYF
V: TRBV19
J: TRBJ2-3
D: -

CDR3: CASSYAFPRGYTF
V: TRBV6-5
J: TRBJ1-2
D: -

CDR3: CASSQVALADYEQFF
V: TRBV4-2
J: TRBJ2-1
D: TRBD2

CDR3: CASTKTGQGGETQYF
V: TRBV6-6
J: TRBJ2-5
D: -

CDR3: CASSPPGQGLGEQFF
V: TRBV7-9
J: TRBJ2-1
D: TRBD1

CDR3: CAWSVLGGRREQFF
V: TRBV30
J: TRBJ2-1
D: -

CDR3: CASSEWRRTNTEAFF
V: TRBV6-1
J: TRBJ1-1
D: -

CDR3: CASSLPYWTGVVRGYTF
V: TRBV11-2
J: TRBJ1-2
D: TRBD1

CDR3: CASSLPGQPYEQYF
V: TRBV11-3
J: TRBJ2-7
D: TRBD1

CDR3: CASSQDRKGQPQHF
V: TRBV18
J: TRBJ1-5
D: TRBD1

CDR3: CASTWTGFNYGYTF
V: TRBV28
J: TRBJ1-2
D: TRBD1

CDR3: CASSLWTDSSYEQYF
V: TRBV28
J: TRBJ2-7
D: -

CDR3: CASSESGSEQFF
V: TRBV10-2
J: TRBJ2-1
D: -

CDR3: CASSPSSVVADTQYF
V: TRBV7-3
J: TRBJ2-3
D: -

CDR3: CASSPDTSTGELFF
V: TRBV28
J: TRBJ2-2
D: -

CDR3: CASRTGLAGLADTQYF
V: TRBV5-1
J: TRBJ2-3
D: TRBD2

CDR3: CASSPQDVGRAGNTIYF
V: TRBV5-1
J: TRBJ1-3
D: -

CDR3: CASSQDWPGQETQYF
V: TRBV4-1
J: TRBJ2-5
D: -

CDR3: CASSYSRDRAYEQYF
V: TRBV6-9
J: TRBJ2-7
D: TRBD1

CDR3: CASSRTGRDEKLFF
V: TRBV4-1
J: TRBJ1-4
D: TRBD1

CDR3: CASTRQLNTEAFF
V: TRBV6-1
J: TRBJ1-1
D: -

CDR3: CASSIFHRASNSPLHF
V: TRBV19
J: TRBJ1-6
D: -

CDR3: CASSLFGGAVYEQYF
V: TRBV5-6
J: TRBJ2-7
D: -

CDR3: CAWSRDRGYADEQFF
V: TRBV30
J: TRBJ2-1
D: TRBD1

CDR3: CAISEGRLDDEQFF
V: TRBV10-3
J: TRBJ2-1
D: -

CDR3: CASNRENYGYTF
V: TRBV28
J: TRBJ1-2
D: -

CDR3: CASSDRVDSPLHF
V: TRBV7-9
J: TRBJ1-6
D: TRBD1

CDR3: CAWSDVGGETQYF
V: TRBV30
J: TRBJ2-5
D: TRBD2